This TCR beta chain was obtained from a study of T cell responses to AZD1222 COVID-19 vaccine. Measured with immunoSEQ multiplex PCR; TCRdb has only the in-frame clones, and not every one. The data hold 7,500 to 9,500 clones, with around 87% observed a single time. Findings of the study overall: An increase in Spike-specific TCR breadth and depth was observed after two AZD1222 doses. Clonal diversity may have been underestimated in mostly white British donors.

As concerns this clone: The antigen is not known.

Second doses at about 4 or about 12 weeks were pooled. Germline V lookup: CDR1 SGHTA, CDR2 FQGNSA. Trimming shortened V by 6 bases and J by 4 bases, and 18 bases separated the two germline ends. This CDR3 is 15 amino acids long. Sequencing was performed on peripheral blood, taken 28 days after the second AZD1222 dose. This clonotype was sampled from an adult who received the AZD1222 COVID-19 vaccine. The V call is TRBV7-2, the J call TRBJ1-2; D perhaps matches TRBD1 (6 bases). Here the CDR3 DNA reads TGTGCCAGCAGAGTCGGAGGGACAAAATCCTATGGCTACACCTTC. Translated: CASRVGGTKSYGYTF.